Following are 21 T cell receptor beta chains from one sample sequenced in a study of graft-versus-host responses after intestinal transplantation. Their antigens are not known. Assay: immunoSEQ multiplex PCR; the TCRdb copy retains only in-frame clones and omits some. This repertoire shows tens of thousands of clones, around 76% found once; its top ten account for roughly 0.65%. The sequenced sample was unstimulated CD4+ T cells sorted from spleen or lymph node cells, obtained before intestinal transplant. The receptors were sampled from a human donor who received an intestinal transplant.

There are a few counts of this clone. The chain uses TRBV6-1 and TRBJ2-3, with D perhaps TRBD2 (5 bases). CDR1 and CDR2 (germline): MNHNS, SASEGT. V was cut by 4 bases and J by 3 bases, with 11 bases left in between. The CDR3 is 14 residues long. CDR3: CASSGVGKTDTQYF. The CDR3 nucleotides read TGTGCCAGCAGTGGAGTCGGGAAGACAGATACGCAGTATTTT.

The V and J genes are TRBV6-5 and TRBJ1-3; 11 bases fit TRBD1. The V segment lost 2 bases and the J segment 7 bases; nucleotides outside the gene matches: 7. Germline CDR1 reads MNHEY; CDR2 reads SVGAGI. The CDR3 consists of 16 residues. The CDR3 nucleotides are TGTGCCAGCAGTTACCTCCCCGGGACAGGGGGTAACACCATATATTTT. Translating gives CASSYLPGTGGNTIYF.

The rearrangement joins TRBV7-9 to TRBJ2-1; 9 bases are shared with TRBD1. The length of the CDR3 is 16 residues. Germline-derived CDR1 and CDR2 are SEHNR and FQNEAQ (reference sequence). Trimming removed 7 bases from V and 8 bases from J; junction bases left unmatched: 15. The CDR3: CASTSVGTGLPHEQFF. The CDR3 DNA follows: TGTGCCAGCACCTCTGTAGGGACAGGGCTCCCTCATGAGCAGTTCTTC.

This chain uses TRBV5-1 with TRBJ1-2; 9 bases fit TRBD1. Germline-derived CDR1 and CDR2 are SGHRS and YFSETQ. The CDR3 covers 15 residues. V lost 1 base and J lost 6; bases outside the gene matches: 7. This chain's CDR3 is CASSLKGQGSDGYTF. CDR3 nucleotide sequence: TGCGCCAGCAGCTTGAAGGGACAGGGATCGGATGGCTACACCTTC.

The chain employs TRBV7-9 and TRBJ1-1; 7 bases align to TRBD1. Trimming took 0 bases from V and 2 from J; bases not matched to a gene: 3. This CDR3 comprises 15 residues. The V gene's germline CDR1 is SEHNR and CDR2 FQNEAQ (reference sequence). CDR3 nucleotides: TGTGCCAGCAGCTTAGCGGGGACAGCCAACACTGAAGCTTTCTTT. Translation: CASSLAGTANTEAFF.

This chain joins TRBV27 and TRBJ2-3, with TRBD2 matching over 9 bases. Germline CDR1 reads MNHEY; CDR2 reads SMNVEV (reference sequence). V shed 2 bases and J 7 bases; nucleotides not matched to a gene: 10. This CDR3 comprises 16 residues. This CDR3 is CASSLRGGRASNTQYF. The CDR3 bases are TGTGCCAGCAGTTTACGGGGCGGGAGGGCCAGTAATACGCAGTATTTT.

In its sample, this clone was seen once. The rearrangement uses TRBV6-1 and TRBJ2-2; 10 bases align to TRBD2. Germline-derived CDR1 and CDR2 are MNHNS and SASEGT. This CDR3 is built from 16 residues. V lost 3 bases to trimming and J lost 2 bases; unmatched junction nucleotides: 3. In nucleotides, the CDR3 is TGTGCCAGCAGTGACAGCGGGAGGGCCAACACCGGGGAGCTGTTTTTT. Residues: CASSDSGRANTGELFF.

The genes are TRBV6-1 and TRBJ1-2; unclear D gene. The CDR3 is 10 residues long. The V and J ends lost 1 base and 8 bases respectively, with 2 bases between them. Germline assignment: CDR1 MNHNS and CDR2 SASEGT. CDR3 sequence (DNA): TGTGCCAGCAGTGAAGTCGGCTACACCTTC. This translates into CASSEVGYTF.

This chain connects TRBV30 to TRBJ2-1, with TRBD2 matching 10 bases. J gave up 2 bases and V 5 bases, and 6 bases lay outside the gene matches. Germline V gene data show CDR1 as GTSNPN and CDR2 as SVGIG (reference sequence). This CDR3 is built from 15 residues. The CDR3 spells CAWVSLAGPYNEQFF. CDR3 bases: TGTGCCTGGGTCTCACTAGCGGGACCCTACAATGAGCAGTTCTTC. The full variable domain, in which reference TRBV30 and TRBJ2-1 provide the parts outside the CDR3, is SQTIHQWPATLVQPVGSPLSLECTVEGTSNPNLYWYRQAAGRGLQLLFYSVGIGQISSEVPQNLSASRPQDRQFILSSKKLLLSDSGFYLCAWVSLAGPYNEQFFGPGTRLTVL.

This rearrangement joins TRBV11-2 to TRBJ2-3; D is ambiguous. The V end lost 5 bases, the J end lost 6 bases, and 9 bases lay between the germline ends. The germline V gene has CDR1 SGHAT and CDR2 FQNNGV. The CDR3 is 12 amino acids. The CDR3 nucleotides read TGTGCCAGCAGCGCTGAAACTGATACGCAGTATTTT. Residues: CASSAETDTQYF.

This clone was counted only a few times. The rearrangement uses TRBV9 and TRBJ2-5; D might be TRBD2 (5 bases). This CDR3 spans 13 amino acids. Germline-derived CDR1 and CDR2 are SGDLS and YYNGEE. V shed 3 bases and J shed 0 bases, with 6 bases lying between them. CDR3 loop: CASSERDQETQYF. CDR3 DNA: TGTGCCAGCAGCGAGAGGGACCAAGAGACCCAGTACTTC.

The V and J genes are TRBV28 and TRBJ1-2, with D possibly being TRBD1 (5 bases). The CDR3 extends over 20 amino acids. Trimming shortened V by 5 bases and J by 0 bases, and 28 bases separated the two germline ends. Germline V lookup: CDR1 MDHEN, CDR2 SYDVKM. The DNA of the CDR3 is TGTGCCAGCAGTCCCTCTAGCCCCCGGATGGGGCGCAAGACTAACTATGGCTACACCTTC. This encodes CASSPSSPRMGRKTNYGYTF.

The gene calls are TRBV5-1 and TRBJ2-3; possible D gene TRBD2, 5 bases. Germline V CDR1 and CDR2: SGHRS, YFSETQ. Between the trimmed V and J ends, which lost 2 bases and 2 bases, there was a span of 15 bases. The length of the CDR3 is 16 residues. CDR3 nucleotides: TGCGCCAGCAGCTTTGGACTGGGGATAGACACAGATACGCAGTATTTT. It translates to CASSFGLGIDTDTQYF. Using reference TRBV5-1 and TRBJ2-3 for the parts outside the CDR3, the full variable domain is KAGVTQTPRYLIKTRGQQVTLSCSPISGHRSVSWYQQTPGQGLQFLFEYFSETQRNKGNFPGRFSGRQFSNSRSEMNVSTLELGDSALYLCASSFGLGIDTDTQYFGPGTRLTVL.

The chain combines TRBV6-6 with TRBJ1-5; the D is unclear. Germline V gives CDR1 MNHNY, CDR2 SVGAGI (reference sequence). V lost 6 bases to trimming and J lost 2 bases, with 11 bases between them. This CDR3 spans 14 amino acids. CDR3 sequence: CASSPGFRNQPQHF. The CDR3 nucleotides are TGTGCCAGCAGCCCCGGGTTTCGCAATCAGCCCCAGCATTTT.

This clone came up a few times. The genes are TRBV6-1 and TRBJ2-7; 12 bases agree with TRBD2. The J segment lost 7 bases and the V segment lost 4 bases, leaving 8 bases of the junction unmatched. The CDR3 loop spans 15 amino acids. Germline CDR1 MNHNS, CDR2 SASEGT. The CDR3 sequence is CASSVLAGGPGEQYF. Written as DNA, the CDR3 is TGTGCCAGCAGTGTCCTAGCGGGAGGGCCGGGGGAGCAGTACTTC.

CDR3 sequence reads: CASSLGGRPPTEAFF. The DNA for the CDR3 is TGTGCCAGCAGTTTAGGCGGCAGGCCCCCCACTGAAGCTTTCTTT. The V gene is TRBV28, the J gene TRBJ1-1; no clear D gene. CDR3 length equals 15 residues. Looked up from germline, CDR1 is MDHEN and CDR2 is SYDVKM. The V end was cut by 2 bases, the J end by 4 bases, with 14 bases between.

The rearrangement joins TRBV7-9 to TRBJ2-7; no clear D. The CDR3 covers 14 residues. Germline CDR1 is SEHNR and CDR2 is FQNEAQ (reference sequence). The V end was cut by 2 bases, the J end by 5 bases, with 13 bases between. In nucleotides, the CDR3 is TGTGCCAGCAGCTTAATCCAGGACGGAGACGAGCAGTACTTC. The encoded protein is CASSLIQDGDEQYF.

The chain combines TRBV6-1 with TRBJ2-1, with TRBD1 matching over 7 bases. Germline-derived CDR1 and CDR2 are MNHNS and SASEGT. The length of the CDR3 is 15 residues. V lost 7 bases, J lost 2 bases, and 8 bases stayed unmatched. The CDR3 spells CASILTGTAYNEQFF. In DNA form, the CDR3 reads TGTGCCAGCATTTTAACCGGGACAGCCTACAATGAGCAGTTCTTC.

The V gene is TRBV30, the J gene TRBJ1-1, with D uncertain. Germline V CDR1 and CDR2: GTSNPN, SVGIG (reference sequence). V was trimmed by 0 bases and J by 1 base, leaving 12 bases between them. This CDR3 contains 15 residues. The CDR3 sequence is CAWSVSRLANTEAFF. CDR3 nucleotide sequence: TGTGCCTGGAGTGTTTCTCGGTTGGCGAACACTGAAGCTTTCTTT.

CDR3 DNA: TGTGCCAGCAGCTTAACGAGGGAGAGAGAAGCTTTCTTT. Translated: CASSLTREREAFF. This sequence joins TRBV7-3 and TRBJ1-1; D is uncertain. Germline loops: CDR1 SGHTA, CDR2 FQGTGA. Trimming removed 0 bases from V and 8 bases from J, with 10 bases in between. CDR3 length: 13 residues.

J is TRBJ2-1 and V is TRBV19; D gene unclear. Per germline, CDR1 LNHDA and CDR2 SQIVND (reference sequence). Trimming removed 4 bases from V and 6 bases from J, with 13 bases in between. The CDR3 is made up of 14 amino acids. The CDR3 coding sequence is TGTGCCAGTAGTAAATCGGTAGTTAGCAATGAGCAGTTCTTC. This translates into CASSKSVVSNEQFF. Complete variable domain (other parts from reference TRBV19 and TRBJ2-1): DGGITQSPKYLFRKEGQNVTLSCEQNLNHDAMYWYRQDPGQGLRLIYYSQIVNDFQKGDIAEGYSVSREKKESFPLTVTSAQKNPTAFYLCASSKSVVSNEQFFGPGTRLTVL.